The text below deals with one T cell receptor (beta chain). Profiled with immunoSEQ multiplex PCR; TCRdb holds only in-frame clones, not every one. The data contain about 230,000 clones, 65% to 90% of them singletons. The data are from a study of blood T cell repertoires in COVID-19. Per germline, CDR1 LNHDA and CDR2 SQIVND (reference sequence). The length of the CDR3 is 14 residues. V dropped 10 bases and J dropped 2 bases, with 17 bases sitting between them. This receptor was taken from a woman between 50 and 59 years old with acute or convalescent COVID-19. V usage is TRBV19 and J usage is TRBJ1-2; D call uncertain. Sequenced material: peripheral blood. DNA of the CDR3: TGTGCCACAACCCCTACCGGGGAGAACTATGGCTACACCTTC. This encodes CATTPTGENYGYTF.